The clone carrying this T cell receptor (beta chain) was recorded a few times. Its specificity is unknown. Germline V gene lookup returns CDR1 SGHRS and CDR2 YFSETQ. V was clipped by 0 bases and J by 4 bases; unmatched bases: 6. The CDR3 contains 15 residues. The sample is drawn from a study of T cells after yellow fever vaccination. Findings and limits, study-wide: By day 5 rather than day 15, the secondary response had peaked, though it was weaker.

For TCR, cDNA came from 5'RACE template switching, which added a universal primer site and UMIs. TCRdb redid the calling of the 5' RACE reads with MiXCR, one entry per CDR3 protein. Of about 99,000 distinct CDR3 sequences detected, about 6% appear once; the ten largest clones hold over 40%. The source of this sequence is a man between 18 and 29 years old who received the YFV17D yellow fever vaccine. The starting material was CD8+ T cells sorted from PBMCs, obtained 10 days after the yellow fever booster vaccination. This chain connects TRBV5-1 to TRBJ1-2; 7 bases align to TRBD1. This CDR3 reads CASSLELGDSYGYTF. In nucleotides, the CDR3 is TGCGCCAGCAGCTTGGAGCTTGGGGACAGCTATGGCTACACCTTC.